This T cell receptor (beta chain) was found in a study of control samples from healthy donors and cancer patients. This clone was seen once. CDR1 and CDR2 from the germline V gene are LNHDA and SQIVND (reference sequence). The CDR3 has 13 amino acids. V lost 8 bases and J lost 5, with 15 bases in between. Assay: immunoSEQ multiplex PCR; the TCRdb copy retains only in-frame clones and omits some. The repertoire has some 29,000 clones, nearly 90% of them found once; the top ten carry approximately 4%. The chain couples TRBV19 to TRBJ1-1, with a tentative D call TRBD1 (6 bases). This sequence was found in a female donor with melanoma. What was sequenced was formalin-fixed, paraffin-embedded tissue. The CDR3 reads CASRPRGGTEAFF. The CDR3 bases are TGTGCCAGTCGGCCGAGGGGGGGGACTGAAGCTTTCTTT.